Below, 21 T cell receptor beta chains from the same sample are listed, as sequenced in a study of identical twins. TCRdb processed the 5' RACE reads anew with MiXCR; each CDR3 protein has one entry. The data contain hundreds of thousands of distinct CDR3 sequences, more than 6.5% of them singletons. This sample also appeared in a second study, on yellow fever vaccine responses in identical twins.

Sequencing was performed on PBMCs. The receptor source for this set is a woman in her late teens or twenties in good health.

This clonotype was counted many times. The V gene is TRBV5-1, the J gene TRBJ2-7; D is ambiguous. The length of the CDR3 is 15 residues. V lost 0 bases, J lost 0 bases, and 10 bases lay in between. Germline lookup yields CDR1 SGHRS and CDR2 YFSETQ. CDR3 nucleotides: TGCGCCAGCAGCTTGGATGACGGTAGCTCCTACGAGCAGTACTTC. It codes for CASSLDDGSSYEQYF.

This clonotype was recorded a few times. The J gene is TRBJ2-3, the V gene TRBV9; 8 nucleotides align to TRBD2. Germline CDR1 is SGDLS and CDR2 is YYNGEE. The CDR3 sequence is 16 residues long. V shed 0 bases, J shed 2 bases, and the junction held 5 bases outside the gene matches. The CDR3 here is CASSVAGGLPTDTQYF. The CDR3 DNA follows: TGTGCCAGCAGCGTAGCGGGGGGGCTCCCCACAGATACGCAGTATTTT.

V gene TRBV14 combines with J gene TRBJ2-5; the D is unclear. This CDR3 is built from 15 residues. Germline lookup yields CDR1 SGHDN and CDR2 FVKESK. Trimming took off 3 bases at V and 2 bases at J, with 13 bases between the two ends. The CDR3 reads CASSQDSSFQETQYF. For the CDR3, the DNA is TGTGCCAGCAGCCAGGATTCCTCTTTTCAAGAGACCCAGTACTTC.

The chain has TRBV9 and TRBJ2-3; D may be TRBD1 (6 bases). Per germline, CDR1 SGDLS and CDR2 YYNGEE. CDR3 length: 16 residues. V lost 4 bases to trimming and J lost 4 bases, with 19 bases between them. CDR3 loop: CASSSRGDNSADTQYF. DNA for the CDR3: TGTGCCAGCAGCTCAAGAGGGGACAATTCAGCAGATACGCAGTATTTT. Combining the CDR3 with reference TRBV9 and TRBJ2-3 gives the whole variable domain DSGVTQTPKHLITATGQRVTLRCSPRSGDLSVYWYQQSLDQGLQFLIQYYNGEERAKGNILERFSAQQFPDLHSELNLSSLELGDSALYFCASSSRGDNSADTQYFGPGTRLTVL.

The gene calls are TRBV29-1 and TRBJ2-1, with 9 bases that match TRBD1. The CDR3 runs to 12 residues. The V gene end was trimmed by 7 bases and the J gene end by 7 bases; junction bases not matched to a gene: 5. CDR1 and CDR2 (germline): SQVTM, ANQGSEA. The CDR3 loop reads CSATTGGNEQFF. The CDR3 DNA reads TGCAGCGCCACGACAGGGGGAAATGAGCAGTTCTTC.

This clonotype was observed at least ten times. The chain joins TRBV3-1 to TRBJ1-1; possible D gene TRBD1, 6 bases. Germline-derived CDR1 and CDR2 are LGHDT and YNNKEL (reference sequence). The CDR3 sequence is 14 residues long. Trimming removed 3 bases from V and 5 bases from J, with 13 bases in between. The CDR3 protein is CASSQAGAQTEAFF. CDR3 bases: TGTGCCAGCAGCCAGGCAGGGGCTCAGACTGAAGCTTTCTTT.

The chain is built from TRBV28 and TRBJ1-1; D ambiguous. V gave up 6 bases and J gave up 6 bases, with 11 bases separating them. CDR3 length equals 12 residues. Germline CDR1 reads MDHEN; CDR2 reads SYDVKM. CDR3 in amino acids: CASSFGVPEAFF. The CDR3 DNA sequence: TGTGCCAGCAGCTTTGGGGTCCCTGAAGCTTTCTTT.

V is TRBV11-2 and J is TRBJ2-5; D could derive from TRBD1 or TRBD2 (5 bases each). Germline V CDR1 and CDR2: SGHAT, FQNNGV. V was shortened by 5 bases and J by 5 bases, with 12 bases between the two germline ends. The CDR3 length is 13 residues. CDR3 amino acids: CASSRGVGETQYF. For the CDR3, the DNA is TGTGCCAGCAGCCGAGGGGTTGGGGAGACCCAGTACTTC.

The chain carries TRBV3-1 and TRBJ2-2; 7 bases fit TRBD1. Germline CDR1 is LGHDT and CDR2 is YNNKEL (reference sequence). The V gene end was trimmed by 2 bases and the J gene end by 6 bases; junction bases not matched to a gene: 9. The CDR3 is made up of 16 amino acids. CDR3 amino acids: CASSQFPGQRAGELFF. CDR3 DNA sequence: TGTGCCAGCAGCCAATTTCCGGGACAGCGAGCCGGGGAGCTGTTTTTT.

At least ten counts were recorded for this clonotype. The chain uses TRBV10-2 and TRBJ2-5; D is ambiguous. The CDR3 has 12 amino acids. Germline V gene data show CDR1 as WSHSY and CDR2 as SAAADI. Trimming stripped 3 bases from V and 9 bases from J, with 11 bases between. The CDR3 sequence is CASSDRPGAQYF. In DNA, the CDR3 is TGCGCCAGCAGTGACCGGCCTGGGGCCCAGTACTTC.

This clonotype was detected ten times or more. This chain connects TRBV5-5 to TRBJ2-7, with 7 bases matching TRBD1. Germline CDR1 SGHKS, CDR2 YYEKEE (reference sequence). With V trimmed by 1 base and J by 1 base, 5 bases remained unmatched. The CDR3 runs to 15 residues. The CDR3 is CASSLQQGKSYEQYF. CDR3 in DNA: TGTGCCAGCAGCTTGCAACAGGGGAAATCCTACGAGCAGTACTTC.

This chain joins TRBV7-9 and TRBJ1-6; D is uncertain. The CDR3 covers 15 residues. CDR1 is SEHNR and CDR2 is FQNEAQ in the germline V gene (reference sequence). V shed 5 bases and J shed 3 bases, with 11 bases lying between them. The CDR3: CASSQTGSYNSPLHF. CDR3 coding DNA: TGTGCCAGCAGCCAAACCGGAAGCTATAATTCACCCCTCCACTTT.

This clonotype came up a few times. The chain uses TRBV28 and TRBJ2-7; D possibly corresponds to TRBD1 (6 bases). CDR1 MDHEN and CDR2 SYDVKM come from the germline V gene. CDR3 length equals 15 residues. With 4 bases removed from V and 1 base from J, the gap between germline ends came to 14 bases. For the CDR3, the DNA is TGTGCCAGCAGTTCGCCGGGACACAAGTCCTACGAGCAGTACTTC. Amino acids: CASSSPGHKSYEQYF. Filled out from reference TRBV28 and TRBJ2-7, the complete variable domain reads DVKVTQSSRYLVKRTGEKVFLECVQDMDHENMFWYRQDPGLGLRLIYFSYDVKMKEKGDIPEGYSVSREKKERFSLILESASTNQTSMYLCASSSPGHKSYEQYFGPGTRLTVT.

This clonotype came up a few times. This sequence joins TRBV24-1 and TRBJ2-3; tentatively, D is TRBD1 or TRBD2 (5 bases each). CDR3 length: 17 residues. V was cut by 3 bases and J by 3 bases, with 18 bases left in between. In germline, CDR1 is KGHDR, CDR2 SFDVKD. Here the CDR3 DNA reads TGTGCCACCAGTGATCGGTCGGGACGGCGAGGGACAGATACGCAGTATTTT. Its translation: CATSDRSGRRGTDTQYF.

This clonotype was observed at least ten times. V is TRBV14 and J is TRBJ2-7; the D gene is possibly TRBD2 (5 bases). This CDR3 has 12 residues. Germline V gene sequence: CDR1 SGHDN, CDR2 FVKESK. Trimming took off 4 bases at V and 6 bases at J, with 10 bases between the two ends. DNA of the CDR3: TGTGCCAGCAGCCTACCTCGGGGCGAGCAGTACTTC. Protein sequence: CASSLPRGEQYF.

This chain connects TRBV15 to TRBJ2-7; no definite D call. The length of the CDR3 is 16 residues. V lost 0 bases and J lost 5, with 17 bases in between. Germline assignment: CDR1 LNHNV and CDR2 YYDKDF (reference sequence). The CDR3 nucleotides are TGTGCCACCAGCAGAGATATCTTTGGTTGGCAAAACGAGCAGTACTTC. Protein sequence: CATSRDIFGWQNEQYF.

This chain uses TRBV5-6 with TRBJ2-2; perhaps TRBD2 as D (5 bases). CDR3 length equals 16 residues. CDR1 and CDR2 (germline): SGHDT, YYEEEE. The germline V and J ends were trimmed by 2 bases and 4 bases, with 15 bases remaining between them. CDR3 sequence reads: CASSFGIAAATGELFF. The CDR3, as DNA: TGTGCCAGCAGCTTCGGGATCGCGGCAGCCACCGGGGAGCTGTTTTTT.

V usage is TRBV21-1 and J usage is TRBJ2-7; TRBD1 was called by the table and not checked on the DNA. TRBV21-1 is noted as a pseudogene. This CDR3 is 16 amino acids long. CDR3: CASRKIVVDRENEQYF. The CDR3 nucleotides are TGTGCCAGCCGCAAAATCGTAGTGGACAGGGAGAACGAGCAGTACTTC.

This clonotype turned up a few times. The chain joins TRBV7-2 to TRBJ2-7; 15 positions agree with TRBD2. CDR1 and CDR2 from the germline V gene are SGHTA and FQGNSA. The V gene end was trimmed by 3 bases and the J gene end by 5 bases; junction bases not matched to a gene: 5. The CDR3 contains 16 residues. The CDR3 here is CASSFGGLAGGNEQYF. Written as DNA, the CDR3 is TGTGCCAGCAGCTTCGGGGGACTAGCGGGAGGTAACGAGCAGTACTTC.

The chain has TRBV28 and TRBJ1-2; perhaps TRBD1 as D (5 bases). The CDR3 is 17 residues long. Germline V gene data show CDR1 as MDHEN and CDR2 as SYDVKM. V was clipped by 5 bases and J by 0 bases, with 19 bases between them. CDR3 nucleotide sequence: TGTGCCAGCAGTCCCAAGGGTTATACAGGACCTAACTATGGCTACACCTTC. It encodes CASSPKGYTGPNYGYTF.

This chain joins TRBV1 and TRBJ2-3. TRBV1 is a documented pseudogene. CDR3 size: 16 residues. This chain's CDR3 is CTSSPHIGSHTDTQYF. CDR3 nucleotide sequence: TGCACCAGCAGCCCCCATATCGGAAGCCACACAGATACGCAGTATTTT.